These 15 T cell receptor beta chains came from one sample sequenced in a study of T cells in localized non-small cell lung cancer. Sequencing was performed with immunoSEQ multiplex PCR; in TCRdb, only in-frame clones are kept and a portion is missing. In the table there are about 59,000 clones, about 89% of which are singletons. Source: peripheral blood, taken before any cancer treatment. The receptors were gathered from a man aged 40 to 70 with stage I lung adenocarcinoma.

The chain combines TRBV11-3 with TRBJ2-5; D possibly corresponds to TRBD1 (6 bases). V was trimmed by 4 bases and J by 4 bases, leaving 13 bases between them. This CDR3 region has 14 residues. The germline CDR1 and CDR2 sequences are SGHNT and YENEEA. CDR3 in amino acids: CASSYTRGGETQYF. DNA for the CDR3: TGTGCCAGCAGCTACACCAGGGGTGGAGAGACCCAGTACTTC.

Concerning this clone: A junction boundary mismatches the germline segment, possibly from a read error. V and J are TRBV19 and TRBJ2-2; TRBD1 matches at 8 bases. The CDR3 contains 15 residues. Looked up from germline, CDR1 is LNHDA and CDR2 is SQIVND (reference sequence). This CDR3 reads CASSLDRGNTGELFF. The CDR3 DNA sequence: TGTGCCAGTAGTTTAGACAGGGGGAACACCGGGGAGCTGTTTTTT.

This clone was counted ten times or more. The CDR3 DNA sequence: TGCGCCAGCAGCCGGATTGGCCTGGACAGGGAAATTGCAAAAGGAGACTATGGCTACACCTTC. Protein sequence: CASSRIGLDREIAKGDYGYTF. This chain connects TRBV4-1 to TRBJ1-2, with 8 bases identical to TRBD1. Trimming cost V 4 bases and J 3 bases; bases outside gene matches: 25. Looked up from germline, CDR1 is MGHRA and CDR2 is YSYEKL. CDR3 length: 21 residues.

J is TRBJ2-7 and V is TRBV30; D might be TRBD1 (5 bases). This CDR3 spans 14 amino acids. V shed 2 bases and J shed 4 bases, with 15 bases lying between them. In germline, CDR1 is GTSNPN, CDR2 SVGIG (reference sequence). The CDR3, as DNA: TGTGCCTGGAGTTCAGGGCAGTTTTTTTACGAGCAGTACTTC. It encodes CAWSSGQFFYEQYF.

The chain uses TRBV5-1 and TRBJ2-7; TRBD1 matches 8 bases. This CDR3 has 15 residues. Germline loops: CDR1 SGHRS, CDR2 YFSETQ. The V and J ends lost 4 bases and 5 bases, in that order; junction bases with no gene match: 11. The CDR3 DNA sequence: TGCGCCAGCAGCGGTCCCCGGACAGGGTCCCACGAGCAGTACTTC. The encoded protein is CASSGPRTGSHEQYF. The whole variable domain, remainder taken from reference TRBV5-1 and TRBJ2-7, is KAGVTQTPRYLIKTRGQQVTLSCSPISGHRSVSWYQQTPGQGLQFLFEYFSETQRNKGNFPGRFSGRQFSNSRSEMNVSTLELGDSALYLCASSGPRTGSHEQYFGPGTRLTVT.

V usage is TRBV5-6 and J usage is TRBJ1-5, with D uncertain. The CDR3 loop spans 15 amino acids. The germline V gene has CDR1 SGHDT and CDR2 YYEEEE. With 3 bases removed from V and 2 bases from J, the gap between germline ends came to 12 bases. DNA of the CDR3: TGTGCCAGCAGCTCAACTCGACGGGGCAATCAGCCCCAGCATTTT. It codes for CASSSTRRGNQPQHF.

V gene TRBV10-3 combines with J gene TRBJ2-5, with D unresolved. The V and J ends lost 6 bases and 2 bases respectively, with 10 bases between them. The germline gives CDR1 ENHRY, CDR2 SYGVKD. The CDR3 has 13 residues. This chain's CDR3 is CAIRSGLQETQYF. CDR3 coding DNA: TGTGCCATCAGGTCAGGATTACAAGAGACCCAGTACTTC.

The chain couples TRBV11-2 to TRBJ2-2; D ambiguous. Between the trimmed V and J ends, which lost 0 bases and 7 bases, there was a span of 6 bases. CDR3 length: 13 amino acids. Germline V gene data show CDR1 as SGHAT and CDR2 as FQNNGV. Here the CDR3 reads CASSLELGGELFF. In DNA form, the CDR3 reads TGTGCCAGCAGCTTAGAACTTGGCGGGGAGCTGTTTTTT. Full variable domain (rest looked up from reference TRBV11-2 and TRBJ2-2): EAGVAQSPRYKIIEKRQSVAFWCNPISGHATLYWYQQILGQGPKLLIQFQNNGVVDDSQLPKDRFSAERLKGVDSTLKIQPAKLEDSAVYLCASSLELGGELFFGEGSRLTVL.

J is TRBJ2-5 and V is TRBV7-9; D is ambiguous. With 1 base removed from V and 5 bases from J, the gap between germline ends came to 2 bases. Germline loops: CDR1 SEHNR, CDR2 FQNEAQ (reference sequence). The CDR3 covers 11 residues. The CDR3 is CASSLVETQYF. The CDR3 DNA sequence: TGTGCCAGCAGCTTAGTGGAGACCCAGTACTTC.

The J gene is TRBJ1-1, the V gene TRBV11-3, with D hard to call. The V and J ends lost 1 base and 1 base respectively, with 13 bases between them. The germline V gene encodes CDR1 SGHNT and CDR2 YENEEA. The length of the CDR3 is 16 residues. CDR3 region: CASSLGRVRRNTEAFF. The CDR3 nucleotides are TGTGCCAGCAGCTTAGGGCGGGTACGCCGGAACACTGAAGCTTTCTTT.

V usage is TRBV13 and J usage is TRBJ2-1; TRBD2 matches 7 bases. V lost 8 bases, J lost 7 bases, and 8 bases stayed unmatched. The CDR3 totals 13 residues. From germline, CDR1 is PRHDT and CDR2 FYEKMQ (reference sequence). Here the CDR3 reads CASGGRAENEQFF. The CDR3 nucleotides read TGTGCCAGCGGAGGGAGGGCCGAAAATGAGCAGTTCTTC.

CDR3 loop: CASSQGPEAFF. The CDR3 DNA sequence: TGTGCCAGCAGTCAGGGTCCTGAAGCTTTCTTT. The V call is TRBV28, the J call TRBJ1-1; weak D call: TRBD1 (5 bases). The germline V gene encodes CDR1 MDHEN and CDR2 SYDVKM. There are 11 residues in the CDR3. Trimming took off 5 bases at V and 6 bases at J, with 7 bases between the two ends.

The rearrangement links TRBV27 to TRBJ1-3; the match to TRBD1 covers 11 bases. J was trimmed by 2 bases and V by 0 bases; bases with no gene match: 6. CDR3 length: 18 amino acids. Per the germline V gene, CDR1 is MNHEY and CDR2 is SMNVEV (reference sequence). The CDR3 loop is CASSLSTPGQGAGNTIYF. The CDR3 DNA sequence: TGTGCCAGCAGTTTATCGACTCCGGGACAGGGGGCTGGAAACACCATATATTTT.

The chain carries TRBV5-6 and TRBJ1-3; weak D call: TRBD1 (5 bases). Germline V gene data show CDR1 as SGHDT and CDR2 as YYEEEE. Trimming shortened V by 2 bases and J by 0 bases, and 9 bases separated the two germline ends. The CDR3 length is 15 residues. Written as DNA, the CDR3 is TGTGCCAGCAGCTTCGGGGCGCACTCTGGAAACACCATATATTTT. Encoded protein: CASSFGAHSGNTIYF.

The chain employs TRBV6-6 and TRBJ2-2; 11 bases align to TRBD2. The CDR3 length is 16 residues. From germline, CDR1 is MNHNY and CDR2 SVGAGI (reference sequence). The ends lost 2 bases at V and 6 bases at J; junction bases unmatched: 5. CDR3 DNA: TGTGCCAGCAGTTACCCGCTAGCGGGAGGCGCCGGGGAGCTGTTTTTT. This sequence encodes CASSYPLAGGAGELFF.